This record looks at one T cell receptor beta chain sequence and its context. The data were taken from a study of OX40 agonist ivuxolimab in advanced cancers. As for the study in general: Hepatocellular carcinoma, melanoma, renal cell or head and neck cancer was diagnosed in the dose-escalation patients.

Only in-frame clones appear in the TCRdb table, and some are missing; sequencing was by immunoSEQ multiplex PCR. The data hold approximately 68,000 clones, with approximately 90% observed a single time. The CDR3 has 12 amino acids. Germline values: CDR1 SGHAT, CDR2 FQNNGV. The V segment lost 5 bases and the J segment 8 bases; nucleotides outside the gene matches: 6. The chain employs TRBV11-2 and TRBJ2-7; 7 positions agree with TRBD1. The sequence came from an adult with an advanced solid tumor such as melanoma, head and neck, liver or kidney cancer. The sample here was CD4+ or CD8+ T cells sorted from blood, taken in a trial of the OX40 agonist ivuxolimab. CDR3 loop: CASSATGSQQYF. CDR3 in DNA: TGTGCCAGCAGCGCGACAGGGTCCCAGCAGTACTTC.